What follows are 2 T cell receptor beta chains derived from one specimen sequenced in a study of blood T cell repertoires in COVID-19. TCRdb keeps only in-frame clones here, not all; method: immunoSEQ multiplex PCR. The repertoire has around 250,000 clones, roughly four fifths of them found once; the top ten carry around 2%. Input material: peripheral blood. The receptors were sampled from a young man who had recovered from COVID-19.

V and J are TRBV19 and TRBJ2-7; D is uncertain. The CDR3 contains 13 residues. Trimming shortened V by 8 bases and J by 0 bases, and 11 bases separated the two germline ends. Germline V gene sequence: CDR1 LNHDA, CDR2 SQIVND (reference sequence). For the CDR3, the DNA is TGTGCCAGTGCCCTAGGCGGCTCCTACGAGCAGTACTTC. Translated: CASALGGSYEQYF.

The chain employs TRBV6-1 and TRBJ1-2; 7 nucleotides align to TRBD1. Germline V gene data show CDR1 as MNHNS and CDR2 as SASEGT. The CDR3 is 14 amino acids. With 3 bases clipped from V and 8 bases from J, the junction kept 9 bases outside the gene matches. CDR3 residues: CASSDGLGTEGYTF. The DNA for the CDR3 is TGTGCCAGCAGTGATGGTCTCGGGACAGAAGGCTACACCTTC.